These T cell receptor beta chains were read from a single sample in a study of human T cells and chemical hapten exposure. A single record per CDR3 protein comes from TCRdb applying MiXCR to the RACE reads. Of 50,000 to 60,000 distinct CDR3 sequences detected, over 10% appear once; the ten largest clones hold 2.4%. Here the sequenced sample was whole blood, taken in connection with sensitization to the hapten diphenylcyclopropenone (DPC). These receptors originate from a man aged 25 to 40 with alopecia areata. Some clones in this sample may be carry-over from other donors' samples. Both conserved end residues are part of each CDR3. A D gene is named only where the DNA matches it firmly. Clone size is not always given. Where it is, it says once, few, many or a class for expanded clones.

clone size: many
V gene: TRBV12-3/TRBV12-4
D gene: TRBD2
CDR3 protein: CASRAGWEGYEQYF

clone size: many
V gene: TRBV29-1
D gene: NA
CDR3 protein: CSVVASYNEQFF

clone size: many
V gene: TRBV11-3
D gene: NA
CDR3 protein: CASSFGPQREQYF

clone size: NA
V gene: TRBV27
D gene: TRBD2
CDR3 protein: CASSPGTRLYNEQFF

clone size: many
V gene: TRBV6-2/TRBV6-3
D gene: NA
CDR3 protein: CASSPQGPNTEAFF

clone size: NA
V gene: TRBV29-1
D gene: NA
CDR3 protein: CSVAGQNSYEQYF

clone size: NA
V gene: TRBV9
D gene: NA
CDR3 protein: CASSVALGTDTQYF

clone size: many
V gene: TRBV12-3/TRBV12-4
D gene: NA
CDR3 protein: CASTLGASINEQFF

clone size: many
V gene: TRBV7-3
D gene: TRBD2
CDR3 protein: CASSLRPPTSANTDTQYF

clone size: few
V gene: TRBV30
D gene: NA
CDR3 protein: CAWSGQLTGELFF

clone size: few
V gene: TRBV7-2
D gene: TRBD1
CDR3 protein: CASSLRDSSYEQYF

clone size: few
V gene: TRBV9
D gene: NA
CDR3 protein: CASSVGSQGPYNEQFF

clone size: many
V gene: TRBV5-1
D gene: NA
CDR3 protein: CASSPGYGNEQFF

clone size: many
V gene: TRBV11-2
D gene: TRBD1
CDR3 protein: CASSLAGTGRGETQYF

clone size: many
V gene: TRBV7-6
D gene: NA
CDR3 protein: CASSLVTDAFYEQYF

clone size: few
V gene: TRBV24-1
D gene: NA
CDR3 protein: CATSDPDQGIDGYTF

clone size: few
V gene: TRBV5-1
D gene: NA
CDR3 protein: CASSLGQALRTVLTF

clone size: NA
V gene: TRBV19
D gene: NA
CDR3 protein: CASSIWDSNQPQHF

clone size: few
V gene: TRBV7-2
D gene: NA
CDR3 protein: CASSLQGPDQPQHF

clone size: few
V gene: TRBV20-1
D gene: NA
CDR3 protein: CSASRALFEMYYGYTF

clone size: many
V gene: TRBV5-1
D gene: NA
CDR3 protein: CASSPTGIQETQYF

clone size: few
V gene: TRBV12-5
D gene: NA
CDR3 protein: CASGLVLGRKTGGYTF

clone size: few
V gene: TRBV27
D gene: NA
CDR3 protein: CASSQARAGLNTGELFF

clone size: NA
V gene: TRBV2
D gene: NA
CDR3 protein: CASSPGFGTEAFF

clone size: many
V gene: TRBV12-3/TRBV12-4
D gene: TRBD1
CDR3 protein: CASSSTGGSGNIQYF

clone size: NA
V gene: TRBV28
D gene: TRBD1
CDR3 protein: CASSPIPGQAYEQYF

clone size: many
V gene: TRBV7-9
D gene: NA
CDR3 protein: CASIKGEPDTEAFF

clone size: many
V gene: TRBV6-5
D gene: TRBD1
CDR3 protein: CASRGQGTIYEQYF

clone size: many
V gene: TRBV27
D gene: NA
CDR3 protein: CASSTGNEQYF

clone size: few
V gene: TRBV6-2/TRBV6-3
D gene: NA
CDR3 protein: CASSRNPGPRAHEQYF

clone size: NA
V gene: TRBV28
D gene: TRBD1
CDR3 protein: CASSLGQVSTDTQYF

clone size: NA
V gene: TRBV19
D gene: TRBD2
CDR3 protein: CASSITGTSGGHQYF

clone size: few
V gene: TRBV10-3
D gene: TRBD2
CDR3 protein: CAIREGGVEQNTQYF

clone size: few
V gene: TRBV7-8
D gene: TRBD2
CDR3 protein: CASSLDGEASGIYEQYF

clone size: few
V gene: TRBV13
D gene: NA
CDR3 protein: CASSPNSDNTEAFF

clone size: NA
V gene: TRBV9
D gene: NA
CDR3 protein: CASSVGVGSYEQYF

clone size: many
V gene: TRBV20-1
D gene: NA
CDR3 protein: CSARPSTGHTEAFF

clone size: many
V gene: TRBV3-1
D gene: NA
CDR3 protein: CASSPRRGRKQETQYF

clone size: many
V gene: TRBV7-6
D gene: TRBD2
CDR3 protein: CASSLASLAGGFTDTQYF

clone size: many
V gene: TRBV20-1
D gene: NA
CDR3 protein: CSARSSRDTQYF

clone size: many
V gene: TRBV6-5
D gene: NA
CDR3 protein: CASSLDRSRAFF

clone size: NA
V gene: TRBV29-1
D gene: TRBD2
CDR3 protein: CSVKSGGPNTGELFF

clone size: few
V gene: TRBV5-1
D gene: TRBD1
CDR3 protein: CASSWDRGQTQYF

clone size: NA
V gene: TRBV7-9
D gene: TRBD2
CDR3 protein: CASSRLAGELKQAKNIQYF

clone size: few
V gene: TRBV7-9
D gene: NA
CDR3 protein: CASRGRTRAPEETQYF

clone size: many
V gene: TRBV2
D gene: NA
CDR3 protein: CASSGTLSTDTQYF

clone size: few
V gene: TRBV11-3
D gene: TRBD2
CDR3 protein: CASSQSSGTNTGELFF

clone size: few
V gene: TRBV6-2/TRBV6-3
D gene: NA
CDR3 protein: CASSYSNSPLHF

clone size: few
V gene: TRBV6-5
D gene: NA
CDR3 protein: CASSYRSSYEQYF

clone size: few
V gene: TRBV6-2/TRBV6-3
D gene: NA
CDR3 protein: CASSYSVSAASSYEQYF

clone size: NA
V gene: TRBV28
D gene: NA
CDR3 protein: CASSLSYGYTF

clone size: few
V gene: TRBV20-1
D gene: NA
CDR3 protein: CSAGRVVLETQYF

clone size: few
V gene: TRBV6-5
D gene: TRBD2
CDR3 protein: CASSYGTSGGVTQYF

clone size: NA
V gene: TRBV9
D gene: TRBD2
CDR3 protein: CASSSAGQETQYF

clone size: many
V gene: TRBV20-1
D gene: NA
CDR3 protein: CSPKGSQGQETQYF

clone size: many
V gene: TRBV20-1
D gene: TRBD2
CDR3 protein: CSAPDQGTSGTWTQYF

clone size: many
V gene: TRBV27
D gene: TRBD2
CDR3 protein: CASRDGGGSYEQYF

clone size: NA
V gene: TRBV20-1
D gene: TRBD1
CDR3 protein: CSAIWTGDNEQFF